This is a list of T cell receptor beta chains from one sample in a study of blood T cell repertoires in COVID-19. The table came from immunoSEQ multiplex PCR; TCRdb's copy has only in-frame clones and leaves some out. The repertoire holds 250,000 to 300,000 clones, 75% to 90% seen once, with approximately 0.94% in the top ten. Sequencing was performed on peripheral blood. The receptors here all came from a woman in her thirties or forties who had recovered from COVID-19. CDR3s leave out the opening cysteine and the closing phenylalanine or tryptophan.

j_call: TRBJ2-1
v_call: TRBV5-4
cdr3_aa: ASSPGQNSYNEQF

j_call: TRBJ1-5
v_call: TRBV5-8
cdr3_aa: ASSLTVDSNQPQH

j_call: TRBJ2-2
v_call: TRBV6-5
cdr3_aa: ASSYRSGANTGELF

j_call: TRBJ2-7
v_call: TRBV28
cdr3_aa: ASGVSSYEQY

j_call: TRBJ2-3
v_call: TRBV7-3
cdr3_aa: ASSLGGTSGTFTDTQY

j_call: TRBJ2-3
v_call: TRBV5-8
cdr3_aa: ASSKGLPRTTDTQY

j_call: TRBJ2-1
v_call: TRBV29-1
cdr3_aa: SVSRRHDRGTPGEQF

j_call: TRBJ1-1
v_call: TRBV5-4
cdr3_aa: ASSAGQGGTEAF

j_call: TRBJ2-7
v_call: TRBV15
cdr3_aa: ATSRGLEASEQY

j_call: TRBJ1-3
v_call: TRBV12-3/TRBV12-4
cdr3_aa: ASTRGQGNTIY

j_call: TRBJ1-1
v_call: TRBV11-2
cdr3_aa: ASSLIAGMNTEAF

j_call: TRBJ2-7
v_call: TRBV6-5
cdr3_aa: AHSPGYEQY

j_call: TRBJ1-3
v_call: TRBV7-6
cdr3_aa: ASSSQTTTSGNTIY

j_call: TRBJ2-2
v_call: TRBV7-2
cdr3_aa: ASTAGGASTAAGELF

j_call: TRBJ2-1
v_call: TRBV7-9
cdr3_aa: ASSFDQGGYNEQF

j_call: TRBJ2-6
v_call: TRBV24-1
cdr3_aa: ATGTGPSGANVLT

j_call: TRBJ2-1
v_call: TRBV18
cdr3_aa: ASSPPNNEQF

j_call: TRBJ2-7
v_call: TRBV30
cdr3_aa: AWGRGTGDYEQY

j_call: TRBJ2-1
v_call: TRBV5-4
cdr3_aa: ASSFPGTSGPVGGNEQF

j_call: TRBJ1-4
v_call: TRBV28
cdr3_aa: ASMGPGGDEKLF

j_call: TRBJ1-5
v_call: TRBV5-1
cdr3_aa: ASNGQPQH

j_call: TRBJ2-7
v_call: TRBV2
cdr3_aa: ASWDRGREQY

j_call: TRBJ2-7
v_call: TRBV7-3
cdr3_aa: ASSSTSGTWDEQY

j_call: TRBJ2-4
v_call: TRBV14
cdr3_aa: ASSQGKGDGEGGKNIQY

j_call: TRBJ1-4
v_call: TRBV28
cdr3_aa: ASSVNRGTNEKLF

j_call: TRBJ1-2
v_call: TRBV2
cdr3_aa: ASSPRTGAYGYT

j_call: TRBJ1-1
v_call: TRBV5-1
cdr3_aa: ASSWRDRGVTEAF

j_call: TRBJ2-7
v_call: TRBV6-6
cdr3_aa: ASSGTSGERY

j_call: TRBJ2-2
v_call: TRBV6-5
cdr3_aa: ASGIEGTGELF

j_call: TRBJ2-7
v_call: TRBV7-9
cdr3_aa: ASSPPAAGYEQY

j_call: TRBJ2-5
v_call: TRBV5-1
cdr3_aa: ASSPDTTRETQY

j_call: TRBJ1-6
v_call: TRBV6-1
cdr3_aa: ASSEGRENSPLH